This TCR beta chain was obtained from a study of shared clonotypes between healthy human individuals. Across the study: Plates per donor: three CD4 naive, three CD4 memory, two CD8 naive, one CD8 memory.

This clone has only a few counts. Its antigen remains unidentified. Adult donors, all healthy and HIV-negative, had no recent acute infections or vaccinations. Findings and caveats of the study: Clonotype sharing across donors was expected to vary with sequencing depth.

In the original analysis: ImmunoSEQ sequences covered only the junction and lacked quality scores; filtering therefore differed. Here immunoSEQ multiplex PCR was the method, and the copy in TCRdb shows in-frame clones only, minus some. For V, J and clone size, that table is used; D and trimming come from the DNA. The table records hundreds of thousands of clones, less than 85% of them present only once. Germline-derived CDR1 and CDR2 are MNHNS and SASEGT. The CDR3 extends over 11 amino acids. Trimming took off 6 bases at V and 4 bases at J, with 6 bases between the two ends. The TCR originated in a woman under 40 in good health. The source material was memory CD4+ T cells sorted from blood. As for subset: CD45RA-negative fraction. V usage is TRBV6-1 and J usage is TRBJ2-5; D not resolved. The chain's CDR3 is CASSMSETQYF. The CDR3 nucleotides are TGTGCCAGCAGCATGTCAGAGACCCAGTACTTC.